The 6 T cell receptor beta chains below all came from one sample that was sequenced in a study of T-cell reconstitution after alpha-beta-depleted transplantation in children. Using unique molecular identifiers, the investigators prepared the TCRbeta library. MiXCR, run by TCRdb on the PCR reads, gives a single entry per CDR3 protein. Here the sample spans approximately 1,000,000 distinct CDR3 sequences, around 30% being singletons. The sample consisted of PBMCs, mostly from graft donor cells, taken 360 days after TCRalphabeta/CD19-depleted stem cell transplant. The receptors originated from a boy in the first two years of life who had a stem cell transplant for SCID, so the T cells may come from the graft donor.

The table lists this clonotype with a count of one. The V call is TRBV5-1, the J call TRBJ2-3; possible D gene TRBD2, 5 bases. The CDR3 covers 15 residues. Germline V lookup: CDR1 SGHRS, CDR2 YFSETQ. V was shortened by 2 bases and J by 3 bases, with 13 bases between the two germline ends. The CDR3 spells CASSLLDVRTDTQYF. The DNA for the CDR3 is TGCGCCAGCAGCTTACTAGATGTGAGGACAGATACGCAGTATTTT.

A few counts support this clonotype. The CDR3 is CASTLTGGLNTEAFF. CDR3 in DNA: TGTGCCAGCACCCTTACGGGGGGCTTGAACACTGAAGCTTTCTTT. The genes are TRBV27 and TRBJ1-1, with TRBD1 as a possible D gene (6 bases). Trimming removed 7 bases from V and 0 bases from J, with 15 bases in between. The CDR3 has 15 amino acids. Germline V gives CDR1 MNHEY, CDR2 SMNVEV (reference sequence).

The V and J genes are TRBV7-2 and TRBJ2-3; TRBD2 aligns across 8 bases. Losses at the gene ends were 0 bases for V and 4 bases for J; bases not matched to a gene: 6. The CDR3 runs to 16 residues. The germline V gene has CDR1 SGHTA and CDR2 FQGNSA. Written as DNA, the CDR3 is TGTGCCAGCAGCTTAGCAATGACCGGGGGGGCAGATACGCAGTATTTT. Amino acids: CASSLAMTGGADTQYF.

The rearrangement joins TRBV3-1 to TRBJ1-1; TRBD1 matches 12 bases. The V and J ends lost 4 bases and 5 bases, in that order; junction bases with no gene match: 5. Looked up from germline, CDR1 is LGHDT and CDR2 is YNNKEL (reference sequence). The CDR3 loop spans 15 amino acids. The CDR3 coding sequence is TGTGCCAGCAGCCCTGGGACAGGGGGCAAAACTGAAGCTTTCTTT. This gives the protein CASSPGTGGKTEAFF.

The V call is TRBV6-1, the J call TRBJ2-3; perhaps TRBD1 as D (6 bases). The CDR3 covers 15 residues. The germline V gene encodes CDR1 MNHNS and CDR2 SASEGT. V lost 5 bases, J lost 2 bases, and 14 bases lay in between. The CDR3 is CASSPGDSNTDTQYF. The CDR3 region has the DNA TGTGCCAGCAGTCCAGGGGATTCCAACACAGATACGCAGTATTTT.

The chain carries TRBV5-1 and TRBJ2-7, with D perhaps TRBD1 (6 bases). CDR1 is SGHRS, CDR2 YFSETQ, per germline. There are 15 residues in the CDR3. V was shortened by 3 bases and J by 3 bases, with 16 bases between the two germline ends. The DNA of the CDR3 is TGCGCCAGCAGCTCCTTGACAGGAAGCGGCTACGAGCAGTACTTC. This codes for CASSSLTGSGYEQYF. The complete variable domain, with remaining parts taken from reference TRBV5-1 and TRBJ2-7, reads KAGVTQTPRYLIKTRGQQVTLSCSPISGHRSVSWYQQTPGQGLQFLFEYFSETQRNKGNFPGRFSGRQFSNSRSEMNVSTLELGDSALYLCASSSLTGSGYEQYFGPGTRLTVT.